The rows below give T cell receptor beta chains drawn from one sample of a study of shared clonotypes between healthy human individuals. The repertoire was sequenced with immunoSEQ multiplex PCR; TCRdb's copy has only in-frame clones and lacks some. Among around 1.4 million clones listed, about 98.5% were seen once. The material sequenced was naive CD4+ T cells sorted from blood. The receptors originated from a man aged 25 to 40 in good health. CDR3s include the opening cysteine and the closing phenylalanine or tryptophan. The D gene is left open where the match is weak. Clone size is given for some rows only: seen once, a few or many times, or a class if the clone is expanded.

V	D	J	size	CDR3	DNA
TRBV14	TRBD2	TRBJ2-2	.	CASSLGLASNTGELFF	TGTGCCAGCAGCCTGGGACTAGCGTCAAACACCGGGGAGCTGTTTTTT
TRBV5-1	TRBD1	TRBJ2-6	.	CASSLYRGSGANVLTF	TGCGCCAGCAGCTTATACAGGGGCTCTGGGGCCAACGTCCTGACTTTC
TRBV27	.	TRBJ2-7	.	CASSSWRAGGMYEQYF	TGTGCCAGCAGTTCTTGGCGGGCAGGCGGCATGTACGAGCAGTACTTC
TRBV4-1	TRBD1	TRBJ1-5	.	CASSQDHGTAAQPQHF	TGCGCCAGCAGCCAAGACCACGGGACAGCGGCTCAGCCCCAGCATTTT
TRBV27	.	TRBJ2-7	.	CASSLLVSLGRIGHEQYF	TGTGCCAGCAGTTTATTAGTCTCCTTGGGGAGGATCGGCCACGAGCAGTACTTC
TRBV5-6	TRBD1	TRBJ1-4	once	CASSLAGQGEEKLFF	TGTGCCAGCAGCTTGGCCGGACAGGGGGAAGAAAAACTGTTTTTT
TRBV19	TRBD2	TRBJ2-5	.	CASSIATSGFQETQYF	TGTGCCAGTAGTATAGCGACTAGCGGGTTCCAAGAGACCCAGTACTTC
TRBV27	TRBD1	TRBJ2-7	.	CASRPLGQATYEQYF	TGTGCCAGCAGGCCACTCGGACAGGCTACCTACGAGCAGTACTTC
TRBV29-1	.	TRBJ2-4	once	CSVEEWTISKNIQYF	TGCAGCGTTGAAGAGTGGACAATCTCCAAAAACATTCAGTACTTC
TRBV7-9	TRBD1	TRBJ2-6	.	CASSFLTGAGANVLTF	TGTGCCAGCAGCTTCCTTACAGGGGCCGGGGCCAACGTCCTGACTTTC
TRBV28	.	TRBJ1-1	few	CASSLMNTEAFF	TGTGCCAGCAGTTTGATGAACACTGAAGCTTTCTTT
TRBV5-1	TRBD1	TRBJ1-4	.	CASSPEGAVATNEKLFF	TGCGCCAGCAGCCCCGAGGGGGCCGTTGCAACTAATGAAAAACTGTTTTTT
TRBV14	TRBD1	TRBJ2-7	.	CASSPWGQGGVGSYEQYF	TGTGCCAGCAGCCCATGGGGACAGGGAGGCGTCGGATCCTACGAGCAGTACTTC
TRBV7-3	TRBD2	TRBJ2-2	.	CASSLMAAGANTGELFF	TGTGCCAGCAGCTTAATGGCGGCGGGAGCGAACACCGGGGAGCTGTTTTTT
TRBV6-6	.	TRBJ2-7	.	CASSAQGPTSYEQYF	TGTGCCAGCAGCGCACAGGGCCCAACCTCCTACGAGCAGTACTTC
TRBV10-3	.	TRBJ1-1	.	CAISETRGGVNTEAFF	TGTGCCATCAGTGAGACAAGGGGAGGAGTGAACACTGAAGCTTTCTTT
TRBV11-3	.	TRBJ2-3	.	CASSDGGPQYF	TGTGCCAGCAGCGACGGAGGTCCGCAGTATTTT
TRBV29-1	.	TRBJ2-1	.	CSVPLGGGPYNEQFF	TGCAGCGTCCCCCTGGGGGGAGGCCCCTACAATGAGCAGTTCTTC
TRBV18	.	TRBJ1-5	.	CASSLRTENQPQHF	TGTGCCAGCTCACTTAGGACAGAAAATCAGCCCCAGCATTTT
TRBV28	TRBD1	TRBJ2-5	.	CASSGSGTGTETQYF	TGTGCCAGCAGCGGCTCCGGGACAGGGACAGAGACCCAGTACTTC
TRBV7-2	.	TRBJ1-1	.	CASSLASGRGQMAEAFF	TGTGCCAGCAGCTTAGCGTCCGGCAGGGGTCAAATGGCTGAAGCTTTCTTT
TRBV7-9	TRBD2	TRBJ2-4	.	CASGQGLAGAKNIQYF	TGTGCCAGCGGACAGGGACTAGCGGGAGCCAAAAACATTCAGTACTTC
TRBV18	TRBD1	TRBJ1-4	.	CASSPDRAAGEKLFF	TGTGCCAGCTCACCGGACAGGGCGGCGGGTGAAAAACTGTTTTTT
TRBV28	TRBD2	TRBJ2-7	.	CASSAGGTNYEQYF	TGTGCCAGCAGTGCGGGGGGGACTAACTACGAGCAGTACTTC
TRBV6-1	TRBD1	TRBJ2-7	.	CASRQGAYEQYF	TGTGCCAGCAGACAGGGGGCCTACGAGCAGTACTTC
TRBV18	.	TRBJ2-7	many	CASSPIQGAEQYF	TGTGCCAGCTCACCTATTCAGGGCGCCGAGCAGTACTTC
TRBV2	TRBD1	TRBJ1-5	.	CASNGQGDQPQHF	TGTGCCAGCAACGGACAGGGTGATCAGCCCCAGCATTTT
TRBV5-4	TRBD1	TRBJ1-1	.	CASKPGDRLNTEAFF	TGTGCCAGCAAACCGGGGGACAGGCTCAACACTGAAGCTTTCTTT
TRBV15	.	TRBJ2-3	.	CATSRDLGTSRITDTQYF	TGTGCCACCAGCAGAGATCTCGGGACTTCGCGAATCACAGATACGCAGTATTTT
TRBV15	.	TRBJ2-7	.	CATSRERAAPYEQYF	TGTGCCACCAGCAGAGAAAGAGCGGCTCCCTACGAGCAGTACTTC